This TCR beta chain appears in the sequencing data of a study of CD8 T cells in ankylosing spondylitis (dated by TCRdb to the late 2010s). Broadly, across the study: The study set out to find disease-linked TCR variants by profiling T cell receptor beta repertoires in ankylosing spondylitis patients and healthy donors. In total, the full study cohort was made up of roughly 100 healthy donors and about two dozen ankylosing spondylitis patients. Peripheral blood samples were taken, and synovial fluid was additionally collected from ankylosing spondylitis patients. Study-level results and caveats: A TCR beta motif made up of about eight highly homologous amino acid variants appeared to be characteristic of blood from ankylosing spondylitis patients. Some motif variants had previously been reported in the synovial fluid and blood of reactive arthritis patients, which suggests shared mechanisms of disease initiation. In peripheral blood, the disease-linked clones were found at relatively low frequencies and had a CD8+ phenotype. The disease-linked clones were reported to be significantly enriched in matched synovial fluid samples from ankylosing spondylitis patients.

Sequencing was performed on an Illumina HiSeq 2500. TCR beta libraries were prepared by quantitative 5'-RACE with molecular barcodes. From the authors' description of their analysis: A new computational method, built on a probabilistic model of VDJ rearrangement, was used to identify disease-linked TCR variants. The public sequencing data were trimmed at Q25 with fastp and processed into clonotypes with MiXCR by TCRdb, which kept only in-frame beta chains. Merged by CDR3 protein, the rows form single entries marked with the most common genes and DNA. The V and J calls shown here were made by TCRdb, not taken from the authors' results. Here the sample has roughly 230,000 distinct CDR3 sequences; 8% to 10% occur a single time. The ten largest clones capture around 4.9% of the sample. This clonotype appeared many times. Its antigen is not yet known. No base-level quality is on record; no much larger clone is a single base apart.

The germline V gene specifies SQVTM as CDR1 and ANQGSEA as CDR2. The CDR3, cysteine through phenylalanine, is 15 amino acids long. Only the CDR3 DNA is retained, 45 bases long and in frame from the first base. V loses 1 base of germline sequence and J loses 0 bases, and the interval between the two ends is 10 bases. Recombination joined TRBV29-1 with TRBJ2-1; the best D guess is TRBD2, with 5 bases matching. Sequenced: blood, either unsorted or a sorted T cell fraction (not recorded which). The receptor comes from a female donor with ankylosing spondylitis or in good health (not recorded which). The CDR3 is CSVEVEESSYNEQFF. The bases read TGCAGCGTTGAAGTGGAGGAGAGCTCCTACAATGAGCAGTTCTTC.